This is a list of T cell receptor beta chains from one sample in a study of blood T cell repertoires in COVID-19. Generated by immunoSEQ multiplex PCR, the TCRdb table keeps only in-frame clones and is missing some. The sample has under 200,000 clones, around 82% seen once. The source material was PBMCs or T cells enriched from blood (not recorded which). These receptors were taken from a woman aged 55-75 years with acute COVID-19. Both conserved end residues are part of each CDR3. D genes are given only for firm matches.

d_call,j_call,v_call,cdr3_aa
.,TRBJ2-7,TRBV14,CASSQDLSFGGPHTPKQYF
.,TRBJ1-1,TRBV30,CAWSIRDPAFF
TRBD1,TRBJ2-7,TRBV7-6,CASSKAEGAWEQYF
.,TRBJ2-7,TRBV7-6,CASSAGTRYEQYF
TRBD2,TRBJ2-1,TRBV7-9,CASSSLGSGRNEQFF
TRBD2,TRBJ2-3,TRBV24-1,CATSDTSGRQDTQYF
TRBD1,TRBJ1-2,TRBV5-5,CASSQRQGAPNYGYTF
.,TRBJ1-4,TRBV28,CASSFRNGLFF
.,TRBJ2-7,TRBV10-2,CASSESLATYEQYF
TRBD1,TRBJ1-5,TRBV14,CASSPGQVPQHF
TRBD1,TRBJ1-2,TRBV10-1,CASSEGDSDYGYTF
.,TRBJ1-1,TRBV19,CASSQDHRAGAEAFF
TRBD2,TRBJ2-2,TRBV5-1,CASSLGTSGTGELFF